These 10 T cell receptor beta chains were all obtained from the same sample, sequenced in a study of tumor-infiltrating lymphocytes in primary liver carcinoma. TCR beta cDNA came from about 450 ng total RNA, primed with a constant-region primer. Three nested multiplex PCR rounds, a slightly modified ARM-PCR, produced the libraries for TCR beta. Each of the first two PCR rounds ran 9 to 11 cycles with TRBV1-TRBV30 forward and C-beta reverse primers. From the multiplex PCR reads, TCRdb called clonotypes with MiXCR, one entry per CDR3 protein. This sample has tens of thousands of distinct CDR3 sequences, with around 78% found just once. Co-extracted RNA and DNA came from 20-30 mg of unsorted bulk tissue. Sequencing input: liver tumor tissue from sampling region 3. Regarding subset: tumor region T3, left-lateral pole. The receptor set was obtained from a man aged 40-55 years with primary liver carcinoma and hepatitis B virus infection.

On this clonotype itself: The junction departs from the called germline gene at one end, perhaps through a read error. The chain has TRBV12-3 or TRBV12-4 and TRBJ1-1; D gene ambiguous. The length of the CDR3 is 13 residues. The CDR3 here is CASSFFGLTETFF. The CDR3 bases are TGTGCCAGCAGTTTCTTTGGGCTCACTGAAACTTTCTTT.

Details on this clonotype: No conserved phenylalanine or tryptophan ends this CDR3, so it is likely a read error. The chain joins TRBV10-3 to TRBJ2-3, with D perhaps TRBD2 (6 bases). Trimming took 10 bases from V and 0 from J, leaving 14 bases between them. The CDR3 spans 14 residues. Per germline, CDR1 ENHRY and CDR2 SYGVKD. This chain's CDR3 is CATGAGTSTDTQYL. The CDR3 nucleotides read TGTGCCACCGGGGCAGGGACTAGCACAGATACGCAGTATCTT.

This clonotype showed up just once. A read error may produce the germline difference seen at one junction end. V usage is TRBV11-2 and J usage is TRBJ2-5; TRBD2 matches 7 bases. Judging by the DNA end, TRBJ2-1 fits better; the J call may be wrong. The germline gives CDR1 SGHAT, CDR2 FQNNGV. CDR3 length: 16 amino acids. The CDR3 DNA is TGTGCCGGCAGCCAAACTCCTGGCGGGGGAAAAGAGACTCAGTTCTTC. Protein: CAGSQTPGGGKETQFF.

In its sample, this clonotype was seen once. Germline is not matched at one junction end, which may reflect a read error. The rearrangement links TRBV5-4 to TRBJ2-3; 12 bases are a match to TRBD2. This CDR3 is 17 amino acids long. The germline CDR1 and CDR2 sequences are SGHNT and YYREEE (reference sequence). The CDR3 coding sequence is TGTGCCAGCAGCCCCCTACTGACTAGCGGGAGCACAGATACGGAGCATTTT. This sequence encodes CASSPLLTSGSTDTEHF.

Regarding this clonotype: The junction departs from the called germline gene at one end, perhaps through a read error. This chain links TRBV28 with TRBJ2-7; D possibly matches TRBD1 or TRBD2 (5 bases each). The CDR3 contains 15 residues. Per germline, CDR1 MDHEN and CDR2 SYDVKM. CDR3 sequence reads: CASSRGRQDPYEQNF. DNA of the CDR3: TGTGCCAGCAGTAGGGGACGGCAGGATCCCTACGAACAGAACTTC. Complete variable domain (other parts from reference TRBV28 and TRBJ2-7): DVKVTQSSRYLVKRTGEKVFLECVQDMDHENMFWYRQDPGLGLRLIYFSYDVKMKEKGDIPEGYSVSREKKERFSLILESASTNQTSMYLCASSRGRQDPYEQNFGPGTRLTVT.

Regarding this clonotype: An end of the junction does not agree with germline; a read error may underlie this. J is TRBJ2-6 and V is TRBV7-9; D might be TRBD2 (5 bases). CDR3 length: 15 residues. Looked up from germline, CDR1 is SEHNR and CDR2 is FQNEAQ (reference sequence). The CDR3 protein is CACSPGVSGANVLTF. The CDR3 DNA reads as TGTGCCTGCAGCCCCGGGGTCAGCGGTGCCAACGTCCTGACTTTC.

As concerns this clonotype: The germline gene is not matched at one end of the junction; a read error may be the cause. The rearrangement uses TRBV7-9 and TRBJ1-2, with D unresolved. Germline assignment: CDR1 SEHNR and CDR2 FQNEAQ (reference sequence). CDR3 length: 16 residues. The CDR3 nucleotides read TGTGCCAGTAGCCCCGAGGGTAGGCTGTCCCAGTATGGCCACACCTTC. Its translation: CASSPEGRLSQYGHTF.

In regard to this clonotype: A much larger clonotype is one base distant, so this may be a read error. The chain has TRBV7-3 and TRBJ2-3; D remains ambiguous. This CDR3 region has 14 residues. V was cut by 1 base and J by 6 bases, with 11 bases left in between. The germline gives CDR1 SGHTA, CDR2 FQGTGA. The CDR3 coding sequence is TGTGCCAGCAGCTTAATAACGGGTACCGATACGCAGTATTTT. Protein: CASSLITGTDTQYF.

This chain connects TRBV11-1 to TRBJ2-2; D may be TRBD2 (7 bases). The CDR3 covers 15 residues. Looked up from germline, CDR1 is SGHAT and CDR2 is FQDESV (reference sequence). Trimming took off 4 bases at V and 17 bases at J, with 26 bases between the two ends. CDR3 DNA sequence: TGTGCCAGCAGCTCAGCGGAACTTCCTCCCGGGGGGCTATTTTTT. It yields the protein CASSSAELPPGGLFF.

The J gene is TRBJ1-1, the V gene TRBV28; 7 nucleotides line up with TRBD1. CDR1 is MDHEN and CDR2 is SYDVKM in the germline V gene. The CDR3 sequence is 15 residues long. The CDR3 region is CVNSARRGQFTEAFF. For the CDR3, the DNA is TGTGTCAACAGTGCCCGGAGGGGGCAGTTTACTGAAGCTTTCTTT.